One T cell receptor (beta chain) is described in this entry. This CDR3 is 12 amino acids long. Per germline, CDR1 SQVTM and CDR2 ANQGSEA. The germline V and J ends were trimmed by 7 bases and 6 bases, with 16 bases remaining between them. Following RNA extraction, reverse transcription yielded cDNA that acted as the sequencing template. Produced via immunoSEQ multiplex PCR; TCRdb's table is partial and in-frame only. The data contain 150,000 to 200,000 clones, about 54% of them singletons. This entry belongs to a study of CD8+ T cells in alopecia areata. Sequencing input: CD4+ T cells sorted from blood. The clonotype comes from a human donor in good health. This chain connects TRBV29-1 to TRBJ2-7, with D tentatively TRBD1 (6 bases). CDR3 nucleotide sequence: TGCAGCGCCCGATTACAGGGAACCGAGCAGTACTTC. It codes for CSARLQGTEQYF.